This T cell receptor beta chain was identified during a study of blood T cell repertoires in COVID-19. For the study at large: The United States, Italy and Spain provided the acute and convalescent COVID-19 samples. T cells, B-cell-depleted T cells, or PBMCs supplied cDNA or gDNA.

In the original analysis: Cell counts per sample came from amplifying reference gene primers. Profiled with immunoSEQ multiplex PCR; TCRdb holds only in-frame clones, not every one. V, J and clone size derive from that table, while D and trimming were established from the DNA sequence. The repertoire includes 55,000 to 65,000 clones, roughly 91% of them detected once, and around 9.4% sits in the top ten. V was clipped by 5 bases and J by 0 bases, with 16 bases between them. CDR1 and CDR2 (germline): KGHDR, SFDVKD. The CDR3 is 17 residues long. This clone has only one observation. Material for sequencing was peripheral blood. The sequence came from a human donor in a cohort sampled during active COVID-19. The V gene is TRBV24-1, the J gene TRBJ2-1; a weak D match, TRBD2 (5 bases). The CDR3 sequence: CATSGMERVSSYNEQFF. The CDR3, as DNA: TGTGCCACCAGTGGTATGGAGAGGGTCAGCTCCTACAATGAGCAGTTCTTC.